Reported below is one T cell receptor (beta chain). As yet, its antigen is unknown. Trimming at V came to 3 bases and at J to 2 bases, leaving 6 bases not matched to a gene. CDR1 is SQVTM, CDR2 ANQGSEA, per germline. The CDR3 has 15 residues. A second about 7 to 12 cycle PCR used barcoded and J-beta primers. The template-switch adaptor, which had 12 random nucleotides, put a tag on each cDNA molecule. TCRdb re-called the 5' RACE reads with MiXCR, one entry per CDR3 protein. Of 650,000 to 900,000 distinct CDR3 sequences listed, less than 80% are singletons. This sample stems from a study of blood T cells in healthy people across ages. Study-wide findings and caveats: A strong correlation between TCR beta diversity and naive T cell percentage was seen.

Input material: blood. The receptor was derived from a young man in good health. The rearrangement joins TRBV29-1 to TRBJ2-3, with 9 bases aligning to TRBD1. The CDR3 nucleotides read TGCAGCGTTGACGTACAGGGGGCGTACACAGATACGCAGTATTTT. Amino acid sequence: CSVDVQGAYTDTQYF.